A selection of T cell receptor beta chains follows, all from one sample in a study of T cells in Graves' hyperthyroidism and ophthalmopathy. Each CDR3 protein gets one entry after TCRdb re-called the multiplex PCR reads with MiXCR. The table lists 550,000 to 700,000 distinct CDR3 sequences, about 45% of them singletons. The sample consisted of peripheral blood or thyroid tissue (not recorded which). The receptors shown here come from an adult woman with Graves' disease, either hyperthyroidism or ophthalmopathy (not recorded which). The conserved cysteine and the conserved F or W are not part of the CDR3 here. The D gene is left open where the match is weak.

v_gene	d_gene	j_gene	len	CDR3aa
TRBV11-2	NA	TRBJ2-7	13	ASSELAGQSLEQY
TRBV30	NA	TRBJ2-7	10	AWSVAVHEQY
TRBV2	TRBD1	TRBJ2-7	11	ASSSPGGNEQY
TRBV7-3	TRBD1	TRBJ1-2	13	ASSSNGWDSGGYT
TRBV5-1	NA	TRBJ2-3	12	ASSYGVSGDTQY
TRBV19	NA	TRBJ2-5	12	ASTPTGREETQY
TRBV7-2	NA	TRBJ2-2	13	ASSLGGGWTGELF
TRBV2	NA	TRBJ2-3	11	ASKGLLTDTQY
TRBV7-9	NA	TRBJ2-2	10	ATLDNTGELF
TRBV12-3/TRBV12-4	NA	TRBJ2-6	16	ASSFLSGFGSGANVLT
TRBV19	NA	TRBJ1-1	13	ASSTVDRTNTEAF
TRBV20-1	NA	TRBJ1-1	10	SARERGTEAF
TRBV4-1	TRBD1	TRBJ1-5	13	ASSQSRDRNQPQH
TRBV7-9	TRBD2	TRBJ2-3	15	ASSLGLAGPSTDTQY
TRBV28	NA	TRBJ2-5	13	AGSLGREIQETQY
TRBV6-6	TRBD1	TRBJ2-7	10	ASSRGTDEQY
TRBV7-2	NA	TRBJ2-7	12	ASSHGGSSYEQY
TRBV6-1	NA	TRBJ1-1	8	ASIREKAF
TRBV10-3	NA	TRBJ2-7	11	AVRDGGYFEQY
TRBV30	NA	TRBJ2-5	13	AWSVAALNRETQY
TRBV5-1	TRBD1	TRBJ1-3	14	ASSSGTGSPGNTIY
TRBV9	NA	TRBJ2-7	15	ASSVEPVSTVGGEQY
TRBV20-1	TRBD2	TRBJ2-5	13	SARVGSSGSETQY
TRBV19	NA	TRBJ1-2	14	ASSIDGPSRHYGYT
TRBV4-1	NA	TRBJ1-4	13	ASSQDPLVNEKLF
TRBV7-8	NA	TRBJ1-1	13	ASLGGRGDGPEAF
TRBV20-1	NA	TRBJ1-6	13	SASQGRSYNSPLH
TRBV12-3/TRBV12-4	TRBD1	TRBJ2-2	14	ASSRDRGRLAGELF
TRBV30	TRBD1	TRBJ2-5	12	AWSIGTGMETQY
TRBV6-5	NA	TRBJ1-1	12	ASSYAAGNTEAF
TRBV10-3	TRBD2	TRBJ2-3	14	ATYSLAGESTDTQY
TRBV7-7	NA	TRBJ2-7	12	ASSAPGPQSEQY
TRBV10-3	NA	TRBJ1-2	13	AITERVRGPYGYT
TRBV7-9	NA	TRBJ2-2	14	ASSLGSRRNTGELF
TRBV7-2	TRBD2	TRBJ2-5	14	ASSLALAGRGETQY
TRBV13	NA	TRBJ2-7	14	ASSLGWGPSTYEQY
TRBV15	NA	TRBJ1-5	17	ATSRDRAGEGGGNQPQH
TRBV6-1	NA	TRBJ2-5	11	ASSEMVAETQY